Listed here is a single T cell receptor beta chain. With 5 bases removed from V and 4 bases from J, the gap between germline ends came to 11 bases. CDR3 length: 13 amino acids. Looked up from germline, CDR1 is SGHTA and CDR2 is FQGNSA. MiXCR, applied by TCRdb to the RT-PCR reads, yields one record per CDR3 protein. The sample holds about 680,000 distinct CDR3 sequences, around 14% seen once. The sequenced material came from memory CD4+ T cells from blood. This clonotype was obtained from a female donor in good health, serving as a healthy control. The chain is built from TRBV7-2 and TRBJ1-2; D not certain. CDR3 nucleotide sequence: TGTGCCAGCAGCCCAGACACATCCTATGGCTACACCTTC. It yields the protein CASSPDTSYGYTF. Full variable domain (outside the CDR3, taken from reference TRBV7-2 and TRBJ1-2): GAGVSQSPSNKVTEKGKDVELRCDPISGHTALYWYRQSLGQGLEFLIYFQGNSAPDKSGLPSDRFSAERTGGSVSTLTIQRTQQEDSAVYLCASSPDTSYGYTFGSGTRLTVV.